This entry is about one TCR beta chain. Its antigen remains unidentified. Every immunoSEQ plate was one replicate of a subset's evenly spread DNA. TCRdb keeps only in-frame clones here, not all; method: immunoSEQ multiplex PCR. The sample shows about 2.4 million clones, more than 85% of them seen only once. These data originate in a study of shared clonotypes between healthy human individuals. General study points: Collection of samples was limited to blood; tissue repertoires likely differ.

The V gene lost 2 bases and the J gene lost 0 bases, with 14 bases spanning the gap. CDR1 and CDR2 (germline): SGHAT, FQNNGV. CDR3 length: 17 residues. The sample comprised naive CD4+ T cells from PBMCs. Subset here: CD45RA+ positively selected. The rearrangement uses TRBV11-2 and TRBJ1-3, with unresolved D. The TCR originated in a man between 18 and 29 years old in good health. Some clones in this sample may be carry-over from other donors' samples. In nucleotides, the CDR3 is TGTGCCAGCAGCTTAAGAAGTTTCCAGGACTCTGGAAACACCATATATTTT. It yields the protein CASSLRSFQDSGNTIYF.